The table lists the clone carrying this T cell receptor beta chain with a few counts. What it binds is unknown. Every diagnosis used clinical symptoms, serum thyroxine and TRAb, thyroid ultrasound and orbital computed tomography. Germline values: CDR1 SQVTM, CDR2 ANQGSEA. J was trimmed by 3 bases and V by 6 bases; bases with no gene match: 3. CDR3 length: 13 residues. This sample is part of a study of T cells in Graves' hyperthyroidism and ophthalmopathy. General observations from the study: Also found in blood were most expanded thyroid clonotypes above 0.001. Onset of ophthalmopathy came a median 6.5 months after the model predicted it.

From RNA transcripts, TCR beta CDR3 regions were amplified. Using the HTBI primer set, a first-round RT-PCR was run on the TCR CDR3. TCRdb re-derived calls from the multiplex PCR reads in MiXCR, one entry per CDR3 protein. Here the sample spans about 640,000 distinct CDR3 sequences, around 20% being singletons. This sequence joins TRBV29-1 and TRBJ2-7; 12 nucleotides line up with TRBD2. Sequences were obtained from blood. This clonotype was sampled from a man aged 25 to 40 with Graves' ophthalmopathy. The DNA of the CDR3 is TGCAGCGTCGGACTAGCGGGACGCTACGAGCAGTACTTC. It specifies CSVGLAGRYEQYF.